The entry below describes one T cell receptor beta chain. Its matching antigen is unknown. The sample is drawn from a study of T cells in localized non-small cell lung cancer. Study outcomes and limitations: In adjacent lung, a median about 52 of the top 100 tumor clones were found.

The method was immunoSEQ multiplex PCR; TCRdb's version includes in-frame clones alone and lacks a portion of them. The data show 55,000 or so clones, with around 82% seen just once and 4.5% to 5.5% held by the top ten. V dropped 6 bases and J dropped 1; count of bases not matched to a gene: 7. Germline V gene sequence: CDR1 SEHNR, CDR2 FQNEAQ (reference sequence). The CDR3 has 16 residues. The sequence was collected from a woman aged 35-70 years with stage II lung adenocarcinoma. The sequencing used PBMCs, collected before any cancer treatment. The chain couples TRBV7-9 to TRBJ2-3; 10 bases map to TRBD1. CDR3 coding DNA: TGTGCCAGCAGTAGGACAGGGGGTTTGGGCACAGATACGCAGTATTTT. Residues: CASSRTGGLGTDTQYF.